Here is one TCR beta chain with its context. The sample is drawn from a study of blood T cell repertoires in COVID-19. Germline lookup yields CDR1 MDHEN and CDR2 SYDVKM. V trimming: 3 bases; J trimming: 10 bases; junction bases outside the gene matches: 6. The CDR3 is 15 amino acids. Per the original methods: The authors estimated nucleated cell counts from reference gene primer amplification. Libraries were prepared by immunoSEQ multiplex PCR; TCRdb keeps only in-frame clonotypes and omits some of them. Clonal size and the V and J genes are those of that table, whereas D and trimming came from the DNA. The repertoire holds 250,000 to 300,000 clones, around 82% seen once, with roughly 5.8% in the top ten.

Material for sequencing was peripheral blood. This receptor was obtained from a man at least 80 years old with acute or convalescent COVID-19. This chain connects TRBV28 to TRBJ1-6; 10 nucleotides match TRBD1. The CDR3 loop reads CASSLRGQGMSPLHF. In DNA, the CDR3 is TGTGCCAGCAGTTTGCGGGGACAGGGGATGTCACCCCTCCACTTT.